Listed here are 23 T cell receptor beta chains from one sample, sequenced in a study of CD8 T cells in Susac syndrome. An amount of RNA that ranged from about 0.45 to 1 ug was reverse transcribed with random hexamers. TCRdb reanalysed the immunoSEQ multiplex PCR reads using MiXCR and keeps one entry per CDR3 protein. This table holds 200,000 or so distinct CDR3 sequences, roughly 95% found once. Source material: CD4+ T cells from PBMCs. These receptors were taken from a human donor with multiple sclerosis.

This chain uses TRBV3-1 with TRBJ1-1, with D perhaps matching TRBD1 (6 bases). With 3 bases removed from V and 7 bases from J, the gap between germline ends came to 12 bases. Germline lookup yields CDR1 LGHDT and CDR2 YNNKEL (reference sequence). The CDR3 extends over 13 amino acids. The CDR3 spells CASSQVRGGEAFF. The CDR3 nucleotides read TGTGCCAGCAGCCAGGTCAGGGGAGGTGAAGCTTTCTTT.

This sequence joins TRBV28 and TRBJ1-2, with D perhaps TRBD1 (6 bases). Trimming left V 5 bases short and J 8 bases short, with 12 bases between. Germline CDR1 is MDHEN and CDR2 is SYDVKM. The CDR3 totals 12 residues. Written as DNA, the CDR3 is TGTGCCAGCAGTCGGGACATCCCGGGCTACACCTTC. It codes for CASSRDIPGYTF.

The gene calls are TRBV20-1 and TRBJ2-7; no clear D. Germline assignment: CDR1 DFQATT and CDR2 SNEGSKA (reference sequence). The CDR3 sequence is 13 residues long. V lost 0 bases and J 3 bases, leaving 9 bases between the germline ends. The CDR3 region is CSARDMGFYEQYF. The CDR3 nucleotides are TGCAGTGCTAGAGATATGGGGTTCTACGAGCAGTACTTC.

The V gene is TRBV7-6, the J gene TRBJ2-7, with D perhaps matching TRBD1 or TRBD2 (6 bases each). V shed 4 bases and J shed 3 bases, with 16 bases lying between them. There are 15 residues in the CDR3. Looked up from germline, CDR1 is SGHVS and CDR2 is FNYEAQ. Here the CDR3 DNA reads TGTGCCAGCAGCTCTTCAGGGGACTCCGGCTACGAGCAGTACTTC. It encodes CASSSSGDSGYEQYF.

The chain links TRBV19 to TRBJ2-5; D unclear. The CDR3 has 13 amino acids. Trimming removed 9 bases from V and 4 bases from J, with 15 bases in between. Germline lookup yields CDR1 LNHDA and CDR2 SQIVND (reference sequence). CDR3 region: CASRYAVGETQYF. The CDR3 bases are TGTGCCAGCCGGTATGCGGTAGGAGAGACCCAGTACTTC.

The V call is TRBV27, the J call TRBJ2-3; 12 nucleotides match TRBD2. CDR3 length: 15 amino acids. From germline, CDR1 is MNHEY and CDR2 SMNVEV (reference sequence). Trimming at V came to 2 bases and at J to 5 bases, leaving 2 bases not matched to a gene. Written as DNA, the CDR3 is TGTGCCAGCAGTTTACTAGCGGGGGGGGGAGATACGCAGTATTTT. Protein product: CASSLLAGGGDTQYF.

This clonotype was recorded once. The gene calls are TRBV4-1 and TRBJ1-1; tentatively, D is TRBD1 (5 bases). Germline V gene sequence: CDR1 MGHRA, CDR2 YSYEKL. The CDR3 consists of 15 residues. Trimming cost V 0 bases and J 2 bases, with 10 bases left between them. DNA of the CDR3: TGCGCCAGCAGCCAAGACCCAGGGTTAAACACTGAAGCTTTCTTT. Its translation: CASSQDPGLNTEAFF.

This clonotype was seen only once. The CDR3 reads CASSPGGGWSEAFF. The CDR3 nucleotides read TGTGCCAGCAGCCCAGGGGGGGGATGGTCTGAAGCTTTCTTT. V usage is TRBV6-6 and J usage is TRBJ1-1; 7 bases are shared with TRBD1. The CDR3 spans 14 residues. CDR1 is MNHNY, CDR2 SVGAGI, per germline (reference sequence). V was pared by 6 bases and J by 6 bases, with 10 bases of the junction left unmatched.

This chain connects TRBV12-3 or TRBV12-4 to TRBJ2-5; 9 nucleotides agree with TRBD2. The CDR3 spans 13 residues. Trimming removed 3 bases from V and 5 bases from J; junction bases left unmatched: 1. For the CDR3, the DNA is TGTGCCAGCAGTTTCGGACTAGCGGAGACCCAGTACTTC. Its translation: CASSFGLAETQYF.

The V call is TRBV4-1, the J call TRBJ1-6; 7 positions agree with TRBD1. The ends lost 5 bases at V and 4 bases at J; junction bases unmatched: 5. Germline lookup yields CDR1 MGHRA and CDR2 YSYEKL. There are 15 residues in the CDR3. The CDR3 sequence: CASSTGASYNSPLHF. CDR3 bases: TGCGCCAGCAGCACAGGGGCCTCTTATAATTCACCCCTCCACTTT.

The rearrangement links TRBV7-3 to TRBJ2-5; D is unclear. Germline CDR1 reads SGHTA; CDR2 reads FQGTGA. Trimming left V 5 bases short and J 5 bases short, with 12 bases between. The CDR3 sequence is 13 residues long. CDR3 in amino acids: CASSPLPGETQYF. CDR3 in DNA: TGTGCCAGCAGCCCTCTACCCGGGGAGACCCAGTACTTC.

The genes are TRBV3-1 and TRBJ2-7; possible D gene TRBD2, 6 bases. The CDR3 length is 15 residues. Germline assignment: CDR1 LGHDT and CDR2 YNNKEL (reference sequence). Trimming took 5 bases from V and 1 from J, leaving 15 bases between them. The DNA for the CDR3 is TGTGCCAGCAGCTCAACCCCAGGGAGGTCCTACGAGCAGTACTTC. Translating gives CASSSTPGRSYEQYF.

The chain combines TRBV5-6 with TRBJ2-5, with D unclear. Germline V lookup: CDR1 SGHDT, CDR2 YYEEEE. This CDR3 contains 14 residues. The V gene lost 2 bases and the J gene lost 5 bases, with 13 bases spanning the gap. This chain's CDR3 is CASSLGRSRETQYF. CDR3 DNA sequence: TGTGCCAGCAGCTTAGGACGGTCACGGGAGACCCAGTACTTC.

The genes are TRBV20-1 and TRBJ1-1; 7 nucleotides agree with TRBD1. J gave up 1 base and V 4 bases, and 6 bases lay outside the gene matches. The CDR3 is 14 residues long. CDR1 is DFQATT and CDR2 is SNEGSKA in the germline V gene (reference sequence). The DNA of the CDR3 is TGCAGTGCTACCGGACGGGACAGGAACACTGAAGCTTTCTTT. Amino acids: CSATGRDRNTEAFF.

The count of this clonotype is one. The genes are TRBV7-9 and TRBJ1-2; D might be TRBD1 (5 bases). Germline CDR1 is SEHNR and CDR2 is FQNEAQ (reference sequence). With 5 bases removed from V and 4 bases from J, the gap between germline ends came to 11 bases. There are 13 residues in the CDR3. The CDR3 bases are TGTGCCAGCAGCGCGTCGGGGCTCTATGGCTACACCTTC. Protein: CASSASGLYGYTF. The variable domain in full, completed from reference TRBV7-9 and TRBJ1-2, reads DTGVSQNPRHKITKRGQNVTFRCDPISEHNRLYWYRQTLGQGPEFLTYFQNEAQLEKSRLLSDRFSAERPKGSFSTLEIQRTEQGDSAMYLCASSASGLYGYTFGSGTRLTVV.

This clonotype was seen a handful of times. The CDR3 coding sequence is TGTGCCAGCAGCCCCGATCCGAACTATGGCTACACCTTC. Amino acid sequence: CASSPDPNYGYTF. The gene calls are TRBV14 and TRBJ1-2; D is uncertain. There are 13 residues in the CDR3. Between the trimmed V and J ends, which lost 4 bases and 2 bases, there was a span of 8 bases. Germline V gives CDR1 SGHDN, CDR2 FVKESK. Using reference TRBV14 and TRBJ1-2 for the parts outside the CDR3, the full variable domain is EAGVTQFPSHSVIEKGQTVTLRCDPISGHDNLYWYRRVMGKEIKFLLHFVKESKQDESGMPNNRFLAERTGGTYSTLKVQPAELEDSGVYFCASSPDPNYGYTFGSGTRLTVV.

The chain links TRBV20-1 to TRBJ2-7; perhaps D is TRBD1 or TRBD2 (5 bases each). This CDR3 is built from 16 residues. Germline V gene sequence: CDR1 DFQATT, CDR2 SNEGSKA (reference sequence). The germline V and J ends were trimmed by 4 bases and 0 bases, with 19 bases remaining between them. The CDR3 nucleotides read TGCAGTGCTACCACAACACGGGACGGTCGCTCCTACGAGCAGTACTTC. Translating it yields CSATTTRDGRSYEQYF.

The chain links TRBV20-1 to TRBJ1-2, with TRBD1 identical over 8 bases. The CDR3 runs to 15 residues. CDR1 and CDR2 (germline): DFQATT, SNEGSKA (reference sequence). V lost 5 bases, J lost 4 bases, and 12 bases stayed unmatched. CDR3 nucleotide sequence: TGCAGTGCTTCTCCGGGACAGGCCGACGTCTATGGCTACACCTTC. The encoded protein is CSASPGQADVYGYTF.

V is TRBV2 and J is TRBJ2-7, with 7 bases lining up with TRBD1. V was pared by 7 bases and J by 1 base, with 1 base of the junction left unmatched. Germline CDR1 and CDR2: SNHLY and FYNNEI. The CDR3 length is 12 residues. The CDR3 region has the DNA TGTGCCAGCAAGGGACAGTCCTACGAGCAGTACTTC. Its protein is CASKGQSYEQYF.

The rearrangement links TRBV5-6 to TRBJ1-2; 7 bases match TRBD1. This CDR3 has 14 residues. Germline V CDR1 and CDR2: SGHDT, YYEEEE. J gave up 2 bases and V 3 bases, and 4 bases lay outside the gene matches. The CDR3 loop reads CASSYRGVNYGYTF. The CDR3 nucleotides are TGTGCCAGCAGCTACAGGGGCGTCAACTATGGCTACACCTTC.

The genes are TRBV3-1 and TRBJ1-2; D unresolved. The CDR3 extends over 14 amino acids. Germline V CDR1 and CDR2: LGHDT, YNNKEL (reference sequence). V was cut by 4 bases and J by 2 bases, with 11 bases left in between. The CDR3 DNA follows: TGTGCCAGCAGCCTTCGGACGGCGAACTATGGCTACACCTTC. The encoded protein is CASSLRTANYGYTF.

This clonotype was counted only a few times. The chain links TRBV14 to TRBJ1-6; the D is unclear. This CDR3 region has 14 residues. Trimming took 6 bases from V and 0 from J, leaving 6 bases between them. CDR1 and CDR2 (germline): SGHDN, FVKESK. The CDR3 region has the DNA TGTGCCAGCAGTCCGAGCTCCTATAATTCACCCCTCCACTTT. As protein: CASSPSSYNSPLHF.

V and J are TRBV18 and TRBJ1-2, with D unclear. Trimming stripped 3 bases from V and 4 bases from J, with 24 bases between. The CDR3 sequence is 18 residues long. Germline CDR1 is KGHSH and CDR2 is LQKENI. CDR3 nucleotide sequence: TGTGCCAGCTCACCTGTCCCTCGTGGGAGCTGGGCCCCCTATGGCTACACCTTC. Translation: CASSPVPRGSWAPYGYTF.